The rows below give T cell receptor beta chains drawn from one sample of a study of blood T cell repertoires in COVID-19. The assay was immunoSEQ multiplex PCR, and TCRdb's table has in-frame clones only and misses some. Of about 200,000 clones listed, roughly nine tenths are singletons. The sequenced sample was PBMCs or T cells enriched from blood (not recorded which). Receptor source: a woman between 40 and 50 years old with acute COVID-19. Both conserved end residues are part of each CDR3. Each record gives: D gene, J gene, V gene, clone size, CDR3 DNA, CDR3 protein. D genes are given only for firm matches. Size is stated for part of the rows, as once, few or many counts, or as a class when the clone is expanded.

>-|TRBJ1-3|TRBV15|-
TGTGCCACCAGCAGAGACAGGGGAACTGGAAACACCATATATTTT
CATSRDRGTGNTIYF
>TRBD2|TRBJ2-1|TRBV27|-
TGTGCCAGCAGTTTCAGGGGACTAGCGGGGGATAGCTCCTACAATGAGCAGTTCTTC
CASSFRGLAGDSSYNEQFF
>TRBD2|TRBJ2-1|TRBV5-1|-
TGCGCCAGCAGAGAGGTCCGACTAGCTTTCTACAATGAGCAGTTCTTC
CASREVRLAFYNEQFF
>TRBD1|TRBJ1-1|TRBV28|-
TGTGCCAGCAGGACAGACAGGGCATCCACTGAAGCTTTCTTT
CASRTDRASTEAFF
>-|TRBJ2-2|TRBV9|-
TGTGCCAGCAGCGGGAGACAGGACCCGAACACCGGGGAGCTGTTTTTT
CASSGRQDPNTGELFF
>TRBD1|TRBJ1-2|TRBV6-5|-
TGTGCCAGCAGGTCAAATACAGGGGCTAACTATGGCTACACCTTC
CASRSNTGANYGYTF
>-|TRBJ2-3|TRBV19|-
TGTGCCAGTAGCCCCAGGGACTCCCTGGGCACAGATACGCAGTATTTT
CASSPRDSLGTDTQYF
>-|TRBJ1-1|TRBV29-1|-
TGCAGCGTTGTGGACAGCAGCACTGAAGCTTTCTTT
CSVVDSSTEAFF
>TRBD1|TRBJ2-2|TRBV6-5|-
TGTGCCAGCAGTTTGACAGGGGGAACCGGGGAGCTGTTTTTT
CASSLTGGTGELFF
>TRBD1|TRBJ2-7|TRBV4-1|few
TGCGCCAGCAGCCAAGATCTCCCTCGGACAGGATACGAGCAGTACTTC
CASSQDLPRTGYEQYF
>-|TRBJ2-1|TRBV4-2|-
TGTGCCAGCAGCCAAGATTCGAGACCTGACAGTACCGAGCAGTTCTTC
CASSQDSRPDSTEQFF
>TRBD2|TRBJ2-3|TRBV5-1|-
TGCGCCAGCAGCGTGGGACTAGCGGGAGGGCCAGGCACAGATACGCAGTATTTT
CASSVGLAGGPGTDTQYF
>-|TRBJ1-5|TRBV2|-
TGTGCCAGCAGTGGGCTTTATAGCAATCAGCCCCAGCATTTT
CASSGLYSNQPQHF
>-|TRBJ1-2|TRBV27|-
TGTGCCAGCAGTCTCCGCTGGGGCAGTGGGGGCTACACCTTC
CASSLRWGSGGYTF
>TRBD2|TRBJ2-7|TRBV25-1|-
TGTGCCAGCAGTGCGGCGGGGGTCCTAGTTGCCGAGCAGTACTTC
CASSAAGVLVAEQYF
>TRBD2|TRBJ2-1|TRBV9|-
TGTGCCAGCAGCGTAGCTGAGGGCGGGAGAACCTACAATGAGCAGTTCTTC
CASSVAEGGRTYNEQFF
>TRBD1|TRBJ2-7|TRBV5-6|-
TGTGCCAGCAGTCCTATAGGACAGGGGAGGACCTACGAGCAGTACTTC
CASSPIGQGRTYEQYF
>TRBD1|TRBJ1-1|TRBV19|-
TGTGCCAGTAGTATCGCCACAGGGGGCGGGACTGAAGCTTTCTTT
CASSIATGGGTEAFF
>TRBD1|TRBJ2-5|TRBV6-1|-
TGTGCCAGCAGTGAATTGACAGGGACCCAAGAGACCCAGTACTTC
CASSELTGTQETQYF
>TRBD1|TRBJ2-3|TRBV25-1|-
TGTGCCAGCATGGACAGGGGGTATGGGACAGATACGCAGTATTTT
CASMDRGYGTDTQYF
>TRBD2|TRBJ2-2|TRBV19|-
TGTGCCAGTAGTATAAGGGGAGCGGGGGTGAGGACCGGGGAGCTGTTTTTT
CASSIRGAGVRTGELFF
>-|TRBJ1-3|TRBV11-2|-
TGTGCCAGCAGCTCACATACCCCTGGAAACACCATATATTTT
CASSSHTPGNTIYF
>-|TRBJ2-1|TRBV5-4|-
TGTGCCAGCAGCGCCCCTTCGGCGGGGGCATACAATGAGCAGTTCTTC
CASSAPSAGAYNEQFF
>TRBD2|TRBJ2-6|TRBV3-1/TRBV3-2|-
TGTGCCAGCAGCCGACTGTCCCTAGCGGGGGGCCCTGGGGCCAACGTCCTGACTTTC
CASSRLSLAGGPGANVLTF
>-|TRBJ2-1|TRBV12-3/TRBV12-4|-
TGTGCCAGCAGTTGGCTGTACAATGAGCAGTTCTTC
CASSWLYNEQFF
>TRBD1|TRBJ2-5|TRBV7-8|-
TGTGCCAGCAGCTTAGTGGGTGACAGGGTGAAGACCCAGTACTTC
CASSLVGDRVKTQYF
>TRBD1|TRBJ1-2|TRBV28|-
TGTGCCAGCAGAGCTTATACAGGGGATAACTATGGCTACACCTTC
CASRAYTGDNYGYTF
>-|TRBJ2-2|TRBV4-1|-
TGCGCCAGCAGCCAAGTGGAGGCCGGGGAGCTGTTTTTT
CASSQVEAGELFF
>-|TRBJ2-2|TRBV19|-
TGTGCCAGTAAGGACGGGGGGCATTTCACCGGGGAGCTGTTTTTT
CASKDGGHFTGELFF
>TRBD1|TRBJ2-1|TRBV24-1|once
TGTGCCACCAGTGATGCGACAGGGTCGGGGTTAAATGAGCAGTTCTTC
CATSDATGSGLNEQFF
>-|TRBJ2-6|TRBV4-3|-
TGCGCCAGCAGCCAACAGCAGCGGTCTGGGGCCAACGTCCTGACTTTC
CASSQQQRSGANVLTF
>-|TRBJ2-5|TRBV7-3|-
TGTGCCAGCAGCTCCACTAGCATTGAGACCCAGTACTTC
CASSSTSIETQYF
>-|TRBJ1-3|TRBV2|-
TGTGCCAGCAGTTCAGGACTGTACGTCCTCTCTGGAAACACCATATATTTT
CASSSGLYVLSGNTIYF
>-|TRBJ2-1|TRBV2|-
TGTGCCAGCAGTGAAGCGTGGACTACACACTACAATGAGCAGTTCTTC
CASSEAWTTHYNEQFF
>TRBD2|TRBJ2-1|TRBV7-2|-
TGTGCCAGCAGCTCAGAACTAGCGCCACGTCTTAATGAGCAGTTCTTC
CASSSELAPRLNEQFF
>-|TRBJ2-7|TRBV2|-
TGTGCCAGCAGTGAAGGCGGGGTAGTCCTAGGGGAGCAGTACTTC
CASSEGGVVLGEQYF
>-|TRBJ2-1|TRBV4-1|-
TGCGCCAGCAGCCAAGAAGCCAATGGAGGTTTCTATGAGCAGTTCTTC
CASSQEANGGFYEQFF
>TRBD2|TRBJ2-1|TRBV5-6|-
TGTGCCAGCAGCTTGGAACAGTTTAGCGGGAGGGAGCAGTTCTTC
CASSLEQFSGREQFF
>TRBD1|TRBJ1-2|TRBV5-1|-
TGCGCCAGCAGCTTGGTAGGGACCGGGACAGGGCAGGGCTACACCTTC
CASSLVGTGTGQGYTF
>TRBD1|TRBJ1-3|TRBV7-8|-
TGTGCCAGCAGCGGGACAGGGGGCTCTGGAAACACCATATATTTT
CASSGTGGSGNTIYF
>TRBD2|TRBJ2-1|TRBV12-5|-
TGTGCTAGTGGTGGGACTAGCGGGGTGGTATCCTACAATGAGCAGTTCTTC
CASGGTSGVVSYNEQFF
>TRBD1|TRBJ2-3|TRBV5-1|-
TGCGCCAGCAGCTTGGCACCCCAGGGGGCCCCAGATACGCAGTATTTT
CASSLAPQGAPDTQYF
>TRBD1|TRBJ1-3|TRBV5-1|-
TGCGCCAGCAGCGCCGACAGGGCTGGAAACACCATATATTTT
CASSADRAGNTIYF
>TRBD2|TRBJ2-3|TRBV7-9|once
TGTGCCAGCCGTAAGCTCGGCGGGAGAGATACGCAGTATTTT
CASRKLGGRDTQYF
>TRBD2|TRBJ2-3|TRBV29-1|-
TGCAGCGTTGAGGTGGGACGACTAGCGGGCGGTGATACGCAGTATTTT
CSVEVGRLAGGDTQYF